This TCR beta chain was identified during a study of neoadjuvant nivolumab and ipilimumab in lung cancer. Study-wide results and caveats: From pretherapy to surgery, tumor richness and clonality rose with dual therapy.

Libraries were prepared by immunoSEQ multiplex PCR; TCRdb keeps only in-frame clonotypes and omits some of them. The sample contains some 26,000 clones, about 81% of which appear only once. On this clone itself: Its antigen is unidentified.

The TCR comes from an adult with non-small cell lung cancer. Sequencing was performed on tumor tissue, taken after neoadjuvant nivolumab, alone or with ipilimumab, at or shortly before surgery.

The CDR3 reads CASSPAGQIQETQYF. DNA for the CDR3: TGTGCCAGCTCACCCGCAGGACAGATCCAAGAGACCCAGTACTTC. The chain is built from TRBV18 and TRBJ2-5; weak D call: TRBD1 (6 bases). V lost 3 bases to trimming and J lost 1 base, with 12 bases between them. CDR1 KGHSH and CDR2 LQKENI come from the germline V gene. The CDR3 covers 15 residues.